Here is one T cell receptor (beta chain) with its context. This clonotype was picked up many times. The antigen this receptor binds is unknown. The junction and the germline gene differ at one end; a read error may be behind it. This sample is drawn from a study of Graves' ophthalmopathy and Graves' hyperthyroidism (dated by TCRdb to between 2017 and 2018). A note on the overall study: Peripheral blood was collected before any treatment was given, at the time of initial diagnosis. To explore V-J signatures that separate ophthalmopathy from hyperthyroidism, a discovery set of about a hundred patients was enrolled, consisting of under 50 with ophthalmopathy and 55 to 65 with stable hyperthyroidism. An independent validation cohort was composed of around 19 hyperthyroidism patients and 17 patients who later progressed from hyperthyroidism to ophthalmopathy. Following sampling, methimazole starting at 30 mg daily was administered to hyperthyroidism patients, and high-dose intravenous methylprednisolone was administered to ophthalmopathy patients. In total, 135 blood samples were TCR-sequenced: approximately 42 ophthalmopathy, roughly 77 hyperthyroidism and about 17 hyperthyroidism-to-ophthalmopathy patients. To tell Graves' ophthalmopathy apart from Graves' hyperthyroidism, and to predict which patients would progress to ophthalmopathy, the study relied on TCR beta repertoire signatures. In about six hyperthyroidism patients, the T-cell repertoire of thyroid tissue was compared with the T-cell repertoire of blood. Beyond this particular receptor, the publication reports: No statistical method was used to predetermine the sample size, and group allocation was not hidden from the investigators. In validation, the model predicted ophthalmopathy progression with about 71% sensitivity and approximately 72% specificity; fewer than 15 predicted patients were CT-confirmed with GO in a median of roughly 6.8 months. Most expanded thyroid clonotypes with frequency above 0.001 were also detected in blood, suggesting blood repertoires may reflect the thyroid immune response. In cross-validation, the 13-signature model distinguished ophthalmopathy from stable hyperthyroidism with approximately 90% sensitivity and about 84% specificity, and in the test set the corresponding values were roughly 80% and 76%.

The ophthalmopathy patients had moderately to severely active disease, with a Clinical Activity Score of 3 or higher, a NOSPECS grade of 4 or higher, and a disease duration of less than 3 months. Patients were excluded if they had other autoimmune diseases, uncontrolled infections, pregnancy or lactation. Diagnosis was based on clinical symptoms, serum thyroxine, TRAb, thyroid ultrasound and orbital computed tomography. Using Ficoll-Paque density gradient centrifugation, PBMCs were isolated from about 9.2 ml of fresh peripheral blood. Total RNA was extracted using Trizol reagent, and RNA quality was checked on an Agilent 2100 Bioanalyzer. The germline V gene provides CDR1 SGHRS and CDR2 YFSETQ. The CDR3 contains 15 residues, cysteine and phenylalanine counted. The sequence is cut down to CDR3 DNA, 45 bases in frame from base 1. For repertoire sequencing, TCR beta CDR3 regions were amplified from RNA transcripts. The first round was an RT-PCR using HTBI primers with the Qiagen OneStep RT-PCR kit, and this first round was followed by a second-round multiplex PCR, then size selection and purification. The libraries underwent paired-end sequencing with 100 bp reads on an Illumina HiSeq2000. From the authors' description of their analysis: SOAPnuke was used to process the reads, removing any read that contained adapters or uncalled bases, had a mean Phred below 15, or lacked an exact match to the constant primer or identifier. High-quality paired reads were merged with COPE v1.2.5. Each unique nucleotide sequence was defined as a clonotype, and clonotypes were aligned to IMGT TRB V, D and J references with MiTCR v1.1. The analysis was limited to V-J combinations with a frequency above 0.0001, which together covered over 99% of the repertoires. For each V-J combination, a TCR clonal expansion and chaos score was defined as F50 clonal expansion divided by the chaos observed in the TCRdist matrix. Welch's t-statistics and random forest were used to reduce the features to 13 V-J combinations, which were then used as input to a naive Bayes classifier. The Morisita-Horn index was used to measure how similar the thyroid and blood repertoires were. In TCRdb, the public reads were trimmed at Q25 with fastp and aligned with MiXCR, with productive beta chains retained. Each entry is one CDR3 protein sequence, shown with its most common DNA and genes. V and J calls and clone size were set by TCRdb, not the authors. The sample records 40,000 or so distinct CDR3 sequences, about 50% of which are singletons. Of the sample, around 19% is held by the ten largest clones.

This chain joins TRBV5-1 to TRBJ2-1; 14 nucleotides in the junction match TRBD2. The TCR comes from an adult man with Graves' ophthalmopathy. Input material: peripheral blood. The CDR3 reads as follows: CASRLGLAGVGEQFF. The DNA is TGCGCCAGCAGGTTGGGACTAGCGGGAGTTGGCGAGCAGTTCTTC.